Shown below are 5 T cell receptor beta chains from a single sample sequenced in a study of Graves' ophthalmopathy and Graves' hyperthyroidism (dated by TCRdb to 2017 to 2018). For sequencing, an Illumina HiSeq 2000 was employed. TCR beta CDR3 regions were amplified from RNA transcripts for repertoire sequencing. The first round was an RT-PCR using HTBI primers with the Qiagen OneStep RT-PCR kit, and this first round was followed by a second-round multiplex PCR, then size selection and purification. The public reads were run again by TCRdb, first through fastp at Q25 and then through MiXCR, and only productive beta chains were kept. Rows are combined by CDR3 protein, so each entry shows the most common genes and DNA. The sample profile shows 350,000 or so distinct CDR3 sequences; roughly 17% of them were found once. The top ten hold around 12% of the sample. The sample consisted of peripheral blood. Every receptor here comes from an adult man with Graves' ophthalmopathy.

This clonotype was recorded once. The V and J genes are TRBV6-4 and TRBJ2-7, with TRBD2 matching over 9 bases. Trimming at V came to 7 bases and at J to 3 bases, leaving 10 bases not matched to a gene. Per the germline V gene, CDR1 is MRHNA and CDR2 is SNTAGT. The CDR3 loop spans 15 amino acids. CDR3 residues: CASNSGSLMRYEQYF. As DNA, the CDR3 is TGTGCCAGCAATAGCGGGAGTTTGATGCGCTACGAGCAGTACTTC.

The sample holds many counts of this clonotype. The chain joins TRBV4-2 to TRBJ2-7; D may be TRBD2 (6 bases). The CDR3 is made up of 15 amino acids. The germline V gene encodes CDR1 LGHNA and CDR2 YNFKEQ. V lost 0 bases, J lost 4 bases, and 13 bases lay in between. CDR3 in DNA: TGTGCCAGCAGCCAAGATTGGGGGGATAATTACGAGCAGTACTTC. Encoded protein: CASSQDWGDNYEQYF.

This clonotype was observed at least ten times. One end of the junction does not line up with germline, which may come from a read error. The rearrangement links TRBV6-1 to TRBJ2-2, with TRBD1 matching over 10 bases. CDR1 MNHNS and CDR2 SASEGT come from the germline V gene. The CDR3 is 15 amino acids. DNA of the CDR3: TGTGCCAGCAAGGAAGGACAGGGGGTCCTCGGGGAGCTGTCTTTT. Translating gives CASKEGQGVLGELSF.

This clonotype occurred many times. This chain joins TRBV5-1 and TRBJ2-2, with 7 bases lining up with TRBD2. The germline V gene encodes CDR1 SGHRS and CDR2 YFSETQ. The CDR3 sequence is 16 residues long. The V gene end was trimmed by 5 bases and the J gene end by 2 bases; junction bases not matched to a gene: 9. DNA of the CDR3: TGCGCCAGCAGGACTCTGACTAGCCTAAACACCGGGGAGCTGTTTTTT. This translates into CASRTLTSLNTGELFF.

This chain joins TRBV4-1 and TRBJ2-5; 9 nucleotides match TRBD1. This CDR3 spans 17 amino acids. The germline V gene encodes CDR1 MGHRA and CDR2 YSYEKL. V lost 6 bases, J lost 2 bases, and 13 bases stayed unmatched. Here the CDR3 reads CASSPTASGQGQETQYF. The CDR3 DNA reads TGCGCCAGCAGTCCAACCGCTTCCGGACAGGGGCAAGAGACCCAGTACTTC.